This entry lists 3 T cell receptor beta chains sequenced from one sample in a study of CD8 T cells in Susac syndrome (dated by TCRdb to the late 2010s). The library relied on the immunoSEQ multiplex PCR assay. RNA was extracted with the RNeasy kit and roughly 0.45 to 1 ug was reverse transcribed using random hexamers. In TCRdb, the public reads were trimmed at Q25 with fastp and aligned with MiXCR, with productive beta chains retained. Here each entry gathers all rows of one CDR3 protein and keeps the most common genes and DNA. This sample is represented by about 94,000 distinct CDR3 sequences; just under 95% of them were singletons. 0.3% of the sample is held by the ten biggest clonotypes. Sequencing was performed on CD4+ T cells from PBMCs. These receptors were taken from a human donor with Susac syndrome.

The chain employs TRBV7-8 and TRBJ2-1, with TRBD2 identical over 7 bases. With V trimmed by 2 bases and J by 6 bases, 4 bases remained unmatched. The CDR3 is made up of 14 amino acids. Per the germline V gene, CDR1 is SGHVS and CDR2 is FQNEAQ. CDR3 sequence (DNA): TGTGCCAGCAGCTTACCAGGACTAGGCAATGAGCAGTTCTTC. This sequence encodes CASSLPGLGNEQFF. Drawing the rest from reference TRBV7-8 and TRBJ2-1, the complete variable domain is GAGVSQSPRYKVAKRGQDVALRCDPISGHVSLFWYQQALGQGPEFLTYFQNEAQLDKSGLPSDRFFAERPEGSVSTLKIQRTQQEDSAVYLCASSLPGLGNEQFFGPGTRLTVL.

The CDR3 DNA sequence: TGCAGCGTTGAATCGGTCCTTACCCGGGCCCAGTACTTC. This translates into CSVESVLTRAQYF. The rearrangement links TRBV29-1 to TRBJ2-5; no clear D. The V and J ends lost 2 bases and 9 bases respectively, with 16 bases between them. The CDR3 has 13 residues. Germline V gives CDR1 SQVTM, CDR2 ANQGSEA. Drawing the rest from reference TRBV29-1 and TRBJ2-5, the complete variable domain is SAVISQKPSRDICQRGTSLTIQCQVDSQVTMMFWYRQQPGQSLTLIATANQGSEATYESGFVIDKFPISRPNLTFSTLTVSNMSPEDSSIYLCSVESVLTRAQYFGPGTRLLVL.

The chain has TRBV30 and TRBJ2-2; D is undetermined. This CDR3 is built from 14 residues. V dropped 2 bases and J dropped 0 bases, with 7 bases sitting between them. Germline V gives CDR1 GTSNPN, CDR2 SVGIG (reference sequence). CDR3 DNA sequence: TGTGCCTGGAGTCCGAACTCGAACACCGGGGAGCTGTTTTTT. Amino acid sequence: CAWSPNSNTGELFF.